This T cell receptor (beta chain) was obtained from a study of blood T cell repertoires in COVID-19. Study-wide background: The United States, Italy and Spain provided the acute and convalescent COVID-19 samples. PBMCs, B-cell-depleted T cells, or T cells provided the cDNA or gDNA that made up the material.

In germline, CDR1 is SGHTA, CDR2 FQGNSA. The CDR3 runs to 16 residues. Trimming shortened V by 5 bases and J by 1 base, and 18 bases separated the two germline ends. Method: immunoSEQ multiplex PCR; TCRdb's copy keeps in-frame clones and lacks some. Here the sample spans 130,000 to 150,000 clones, 75% to 85% being singletons. Sequencing used peripheral blood. This clonotype was sampled from a man aged 60 to 69 with active or convalescent COVID-19. The chain uses TRBV7-2 and TRBJ2-7, with D maybe TRBD2 (9 bases). The CDR3 reads CASSTGGSGGSYEQYF. The DNA for the CDR3 is TGTGCCAGCAGCACAGGGGGTAGCGGGGGTTCCTACGAGCAGTACTTC.